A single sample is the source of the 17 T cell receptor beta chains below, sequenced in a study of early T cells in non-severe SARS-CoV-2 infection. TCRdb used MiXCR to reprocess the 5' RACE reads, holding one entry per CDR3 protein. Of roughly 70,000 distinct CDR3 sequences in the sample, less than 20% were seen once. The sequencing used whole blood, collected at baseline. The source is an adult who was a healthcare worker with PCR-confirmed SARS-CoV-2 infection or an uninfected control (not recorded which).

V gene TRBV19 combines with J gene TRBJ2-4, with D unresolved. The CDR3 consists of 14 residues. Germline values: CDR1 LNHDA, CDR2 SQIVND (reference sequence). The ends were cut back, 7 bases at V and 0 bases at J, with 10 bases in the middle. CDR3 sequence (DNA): TGTGCCAGTATGGTCAGCCTAGCCAAAAACATTCAGTACTTC. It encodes CASMVSLAKNIQYF.

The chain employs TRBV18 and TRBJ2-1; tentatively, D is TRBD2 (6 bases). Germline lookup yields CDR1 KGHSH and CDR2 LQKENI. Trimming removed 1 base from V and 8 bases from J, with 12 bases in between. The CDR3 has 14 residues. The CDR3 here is CASSPRTTAHEQFF. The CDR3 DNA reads TGTGCCAGCTCACCACGGACTACTGCTCATGAGCAGTTCTTC.

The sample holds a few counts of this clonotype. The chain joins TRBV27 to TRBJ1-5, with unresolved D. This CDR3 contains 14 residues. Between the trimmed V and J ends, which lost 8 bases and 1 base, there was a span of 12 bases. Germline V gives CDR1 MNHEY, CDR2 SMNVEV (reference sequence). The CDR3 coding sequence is TGTGCCAGCGACAACAGTAAGAGCAATCAGCCCCAGCATTTT. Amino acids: CASDNSKSNQPQHF.

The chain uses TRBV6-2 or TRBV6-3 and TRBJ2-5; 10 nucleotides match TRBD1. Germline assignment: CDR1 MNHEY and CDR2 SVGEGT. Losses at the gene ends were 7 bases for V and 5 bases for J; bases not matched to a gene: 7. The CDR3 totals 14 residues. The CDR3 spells CASTGQGGKETQYF. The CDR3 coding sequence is TGTGCCAGCACCGGACAGGGGGGAAAGGAGACCCAGTACTTC.

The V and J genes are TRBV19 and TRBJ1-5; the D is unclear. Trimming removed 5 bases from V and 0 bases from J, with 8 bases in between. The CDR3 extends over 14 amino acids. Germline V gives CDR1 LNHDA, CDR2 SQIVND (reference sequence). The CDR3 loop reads CASSASNSNQPQHF. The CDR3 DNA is TGTGCCAGTAGTGCCTCAAATAGCAATCAGCCCCAGCATTTT.

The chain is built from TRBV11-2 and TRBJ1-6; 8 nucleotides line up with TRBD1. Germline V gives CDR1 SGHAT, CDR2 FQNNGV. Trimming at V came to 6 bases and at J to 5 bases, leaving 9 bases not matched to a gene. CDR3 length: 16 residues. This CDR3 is CASSLRPGQDNSPLHF. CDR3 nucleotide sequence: TGTGCCAGCAGTTTGCGCCCGGGACAGGATAATTCACCCCTCCACTTT.

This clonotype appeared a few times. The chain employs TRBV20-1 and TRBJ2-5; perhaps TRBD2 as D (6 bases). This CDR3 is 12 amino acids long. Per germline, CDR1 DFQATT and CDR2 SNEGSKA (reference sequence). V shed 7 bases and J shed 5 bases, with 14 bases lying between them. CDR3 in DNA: TGCAGTGTTAGGGGCGGAGGGGAGACCCAGTACTTC. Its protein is CSVRGGGETQYF.

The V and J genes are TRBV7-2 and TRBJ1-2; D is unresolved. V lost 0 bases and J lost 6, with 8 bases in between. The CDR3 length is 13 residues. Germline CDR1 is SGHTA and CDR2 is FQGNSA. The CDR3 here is CASSLAAGDGYTF. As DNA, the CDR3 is TGTGCCAGCAGCTTAGCGGCAGGTGATGGCTACACCTTC.

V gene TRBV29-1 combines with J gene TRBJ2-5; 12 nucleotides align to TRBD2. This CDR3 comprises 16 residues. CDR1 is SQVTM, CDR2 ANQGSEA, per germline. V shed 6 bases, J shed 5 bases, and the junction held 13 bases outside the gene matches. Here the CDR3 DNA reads TGCAGCGTCCCCGGACTAGCGGGGAGCCTGTTGGAGACCCAGTACTTC. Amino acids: CSVPGLAGSLLETQYF. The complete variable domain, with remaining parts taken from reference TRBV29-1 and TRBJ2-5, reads SAVISQKPSRDICQRGTSLTIQCQVDSQVTMMFWYRQQPGQSLTLIATANQGSEATYESGFVIDKFPISRPNLTFSTLTVSNMSPEDSSIYLCSVPGLAGSLLETQYFGPGTRLLVL.

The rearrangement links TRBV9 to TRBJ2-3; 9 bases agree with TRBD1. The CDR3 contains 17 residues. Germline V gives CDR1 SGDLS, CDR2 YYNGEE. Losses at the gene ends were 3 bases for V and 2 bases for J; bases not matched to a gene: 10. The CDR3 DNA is TGTGCCAGCAGCGACAGGGGGCCTAACTTCTACACAGATACGCAGTATTTT. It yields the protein CASSDRGPNFYTDTQYF.

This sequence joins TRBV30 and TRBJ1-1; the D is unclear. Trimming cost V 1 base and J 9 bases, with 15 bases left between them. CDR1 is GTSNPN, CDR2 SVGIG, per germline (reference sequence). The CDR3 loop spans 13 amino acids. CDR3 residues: CAWSAGQSTKAFF. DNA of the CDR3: TGTGCCTGGAGTGCTGGGCAGTCAACCAAAGCTTTCTTT. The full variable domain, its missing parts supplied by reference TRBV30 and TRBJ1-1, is SQTIHQWPATLVQPVGSPLSLECTVEGTSNPNLYWYRQAAGRGLQLLFYSVGIGQISSEVPQNLSASRPQDRQFILSSKKLLLSDSGFYLCAWSAGQSTKAFFGQGTRLTVV.

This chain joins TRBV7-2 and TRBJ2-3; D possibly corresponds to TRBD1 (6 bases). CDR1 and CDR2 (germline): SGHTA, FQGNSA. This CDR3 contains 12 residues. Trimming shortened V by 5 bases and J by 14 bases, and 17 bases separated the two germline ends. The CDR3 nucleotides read TGTGCCAGCAGCCCAGACAGGTGGCCTTGGTATTTT. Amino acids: CASSPDRWPWYF. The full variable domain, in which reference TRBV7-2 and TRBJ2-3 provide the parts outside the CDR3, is GAGVSQSPSNKVTEKGKDVELRCDPISGHTALYWYRQSLGQGLEFLIYFQGNSAPDKSGLPSDRFSAERTGGSVSTLTIQRTQQEDSAVYLCASSPDRWPWYFGPGTRLTVL.

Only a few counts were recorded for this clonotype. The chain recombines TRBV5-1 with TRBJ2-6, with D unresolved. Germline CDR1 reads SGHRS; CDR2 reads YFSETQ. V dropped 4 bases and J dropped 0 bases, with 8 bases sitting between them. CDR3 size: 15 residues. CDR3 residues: CASSPEFSGANVLTF. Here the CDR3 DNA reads TGCGCCAGCAGCCCAGAGTTCTCTGGGGCCAACGTCCTGACTTTC.

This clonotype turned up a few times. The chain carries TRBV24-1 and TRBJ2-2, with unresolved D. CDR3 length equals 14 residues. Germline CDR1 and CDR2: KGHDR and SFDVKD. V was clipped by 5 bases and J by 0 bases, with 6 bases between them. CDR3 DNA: TGTGCCACCAGTGCGGGCGCGAACACCGGGGAGCTGTTTTTT. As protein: CATSAGANTGELFF.

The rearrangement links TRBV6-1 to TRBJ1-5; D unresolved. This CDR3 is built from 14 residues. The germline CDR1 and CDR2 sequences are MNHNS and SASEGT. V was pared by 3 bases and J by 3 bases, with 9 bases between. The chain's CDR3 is CASSDGYNNQPQHF. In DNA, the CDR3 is TGTGCCAGCAGTGATGGGTACAACAATCAGCCCCAGCATTTT.

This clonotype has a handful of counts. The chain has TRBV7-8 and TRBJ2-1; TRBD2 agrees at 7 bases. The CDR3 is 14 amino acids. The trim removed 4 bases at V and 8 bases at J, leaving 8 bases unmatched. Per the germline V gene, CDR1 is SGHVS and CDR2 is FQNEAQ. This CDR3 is CASSSGLPGDEQFF. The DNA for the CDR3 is TGTGCCAGCAGCTCGGGACTACCGGGGGATGAGCAGTTCTTC.

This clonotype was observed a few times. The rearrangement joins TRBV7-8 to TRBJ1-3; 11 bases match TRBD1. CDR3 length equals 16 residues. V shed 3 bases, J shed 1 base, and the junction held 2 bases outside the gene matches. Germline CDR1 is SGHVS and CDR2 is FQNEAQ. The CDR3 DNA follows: TGTGCCAGCAGCTTCGGACAGGGGGCTTCTGGAAACACCATATATTTT. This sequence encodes CASSFGQGASGNTIYF.